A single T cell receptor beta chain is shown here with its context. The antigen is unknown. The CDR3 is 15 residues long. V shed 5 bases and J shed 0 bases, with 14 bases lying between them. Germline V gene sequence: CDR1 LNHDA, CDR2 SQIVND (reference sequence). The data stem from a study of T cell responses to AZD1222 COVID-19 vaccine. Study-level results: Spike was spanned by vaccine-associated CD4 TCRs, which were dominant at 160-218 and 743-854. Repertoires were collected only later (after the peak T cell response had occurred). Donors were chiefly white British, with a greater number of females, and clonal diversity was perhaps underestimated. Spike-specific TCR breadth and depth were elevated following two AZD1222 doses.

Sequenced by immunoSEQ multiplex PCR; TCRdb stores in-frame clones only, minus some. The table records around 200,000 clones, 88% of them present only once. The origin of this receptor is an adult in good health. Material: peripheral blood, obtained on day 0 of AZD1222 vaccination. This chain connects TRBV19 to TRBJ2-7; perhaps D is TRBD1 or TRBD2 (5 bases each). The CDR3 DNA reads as TGTGCCAGTAGTCCAGGGACCGCGTACTCCTACGAGCAGTACTTC. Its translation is CASSPGTAYSYEQYF. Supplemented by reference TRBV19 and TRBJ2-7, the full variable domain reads DGGITQSPKYLFRKEGQNVTLSCEQNLNHDAMYWYRQDPGQGLRLIYYSQIVNDFQKGDIAEGYSVSREKKESFPLTVTSAQKNPTAFYLCASSPGTAYSYEQYFGPGTRLTVT.